Listed below are T cell receptor beta chains from one sample, sequenced in a study of response to subunit inactivated influenza vaccine. TCRdb independently ran MiXCR on the RT-PCR reads; one entry per CDR3 protein. This table has almost 250,000 distinct CDR3 sequences, 9% to 15% appearing once. Sequencing used non-naive T cells sorted from PBMCs, obtained 14 to 15 days before vaccination. The receptors derive from a man aged 45-65 years who received an inactivated influenza vaccine. Each CDR3 is given with its conserved first and last residue. Fields, in order: D gene, V gene, CDR3 length, J gene, clone size, CDR3 protein, CDR3 DNA. The D gene is left open where the match is weak. Expanded clones are given a class, and other clones once, few, many or no size at all.

TRBD2	TRBV20-1	15	TRBJ2-5	many	CSASGTSATQETQYF	TGCAGTGCTTCAGGGACTAGCGCGACCCAAGAGACCCAGTACTTC
-	TRBV7-8	14	TRBJ1-6	few	CASSSDGSYSPLHF	TGTGCCAGCAGCTCTGACGGTTCTTATTCACCCCTCCACTTT
TRBD2	TRBV5-6	14	TRBJ2-3	few	CASSPGGVADTQYF	TGTGCCAGCAGCCCCGGGGGGGTGGCAGATACGCAGTATTTT
-	TRBV6-6	11	TRBJ2-1	-	CASSYEREQFF	TGTGCCAGCAGTTACGAACGTGAGCAGTTCTTC
-	TRBV18	19	TRBJ2-3	-	CASSRMAGGRTLLPDTQYF	TGTGCCAGCTCACGGATGGCAGGGGGGAGGACGCTACTCCCAGATACGCAGTATTTT
-	TRBV9	14	TRBJ2-7	-	CASSVLDGSYEQYF	TGTGCCAGCAGCGTATTGGACGGTTCCTACGAGCAGTACTTC
TRBD1	TRBV9	14	TRBJ2-5	once	CASSPRDRPETQYF	TGTGCCAGCAGCCCCCGGGACAGGCCGGAGACCCAGTACTTC
-	TRBV4-3	12	TRBJ2-5	many	CASSQDRGTQYF	TGCGCCAGCAGCCAAGATCGCGGGACCCAGTACTTC
-	TRBV6-6	13	TRBJ1-5	many	CASNPWRNQPQHF	TGTGCCAGCAACCCCTGGCGCAATCAGCCCCAGCATTTT
TRBD2	TRBV5-1	14	TRBJ2-1	few	CASSSGLEYNEQFF	TGCGCCAGCAGCTCGGGACTAGAGTACAATGAGCAGTTCTTC
-	TRBV12-3/TRBV12-4	13	TRBJ2-7	many	CASSFRERYEQYF	TGTGCCAGCAGTTTCCGGGAGCGGTACGAGCAGTACTTC
TRBD1	TRBV7-2	17	TRBJ2-4	-	CASSLVPRGQGKNIQYF	TGTGCCAGCAGCTTAGTCCCCCGGGGACAGGGCAAAAACATTCAGTACTTC
TRBD1	TRBV6-2/TRBV6-3	12	TRBJ2-3	many	CASRAGGDTQYF	TGTGCCAGCAGGGCAGGGGGAGATACGCAGTATTTT
-	TRBV18	14	TRBJ1-1	few	CASSPGLTNTEAFF	TGTGCCAGCTCACCCGGTCTAACGAACACTGAAGCTTTCTTT
-	TRBV7-2	14	TRBJ2-5	many	CASSYTPGDKTQYF	TGTGCCAGCAGCTACACCCCGGGAGATAAGACCCAGTACTTC
-	TRBV4-2	12	TRBJ2-5	many	CASSQPGETQYF	TGTGCCAGCAGCCAACCCGGGGAGACCCAGTACTTC
-	TRBV20-1	15	TRBJ2-5	-	CSGTGTSPSLGTQYF	TGCAGTGGCACCGGGACCTCACCTAGCTTAGGGACCCAGTACTTC
-	TRBV20-1	13	TRBJ1-1	few	CSARDPWGMEAFF	TGCAGTGCTAGAGATCCTTGGGGTATGGAAGCTTTCTTT
TRBD1	TRBV20-1	17	TRBJ2-5	-	CSARDLSGTGRTETQYF	TGCAGTGCTAGAGACTTATCCGGGACAGGGCGCACTGAGACCCAGTACTTC
-	TRBV7-2	12	TRBJ2-1	few	CASSPQRNEQFF	TGTGCCAGCAGCCCCCAGAGGAATGAGCAGTTCTTC
TRBD2	TRBV7-9	13	TRBJ2-3	few	CASSERLAGTQYF	TGTGCCAGCAGCGAGAGACTAGCTGGTACGCAGTATTTT
TRBD1	TRBV3-1	13	TRBJ1-2	few	CASSQDDRARYTF	TGTGCCAGCAGCCAAGACGACAGGGCTCGCTACACCTTC
TRBD2	TRBV27	18	TRBJ2-7	many	CASSDKLTSGGSSYEQYF	TGTGCCAGCAGTGATAAGCTGACTAGCGGGGGAAGCTCCTACGAGCAGTACTTC
-	TRBV6-2/TRBV6-3	13	TRBJ2-2	many	CASSSMTTGELFF	TGTGCCAGCAGTTCCATGACCACCGGGGAGCTGTTTTTT
-	TRBV4-3	15	TRBJ2-1	many	CASSQESSSGNEQFF	TGCGCCAGCAGCCAAGAGTCTAGCTCGGGCAATGAGCAGTTCTTC
-	TRBV6-2/TRBV6-3	11	TRBJ1-1	many	CASSRGREAFF	TGTGCCAGCAGCCGCGGGAGAGAAGCTTTCTTT
-	TRBV20-1	15	TRBJ2-7	-	CSARAPGLSSYEQYF	TGCAGTGCTAGAGCCCCAGGCCTAAGCTCCTACGAGCAGTACTTC
-	TRBV11-2	15	TRBJ2-7	-	CASSLRRDPSYEQYF	TGTGCCAGCAGCTTACGTAGGGACCCAAGCTACGAGCAGTACTTC
TRBD2	TRBV6-2/TRBV6-3	18	TRBJ2-1	many	CASSYWGLAGSSYNEQFF	TGTGCCAGCAGTTACTGGGGACTAGCGGGTAGCTCCTACAATGAGCAGTTCTTC
-	TRBV12-3/TRBV12-4	14	TRBJ1-5	-	CASRPGGSNQPQHF	TGTGCCAGCAGGCCGGGAGGGAGCAATCAGCCCCAGCATTTT
TRBD1	TRBV10-3	15	TRBJ2-7	-	CATCGTASTSYEQYF	TGTGCCACCTGTGGGACAGCCAGTACATCCTACGAGCAGTACTTC
TRBD2	TRBV24-1	15	TRBJ2-3	-	CATRASGGHTDTQYF	TGTGCCACCCGAGCCAGCGGGGGTCACACAGATACGCAGTATTTT
TRBD2	TRBV28	15	TRBJ2-1	-	CASSRLAGGGDEQFF	TGTGCCAGCAGCCGACTAGCGGGGGGAGGGGATGAGCAGTTCTTC
TRBD2	TRBV5-1	14	TRBJ2-1	few	CASSPGQKRGPVLF	TGCGCCAGCAGCCCCGGCCAAAAGCGGGGGCCCGTTCTCTTC
-	TRBV7-2	14	TRBJ1-4	-	CASSLRGAFEKLFF	TGTGCCAGCAGCTTAAGGGGGGCCTTTGAAAAACTGTTTTTT
-	TRBV4-3	17	TRBJ2-3	few	CASSQDVLGVWTDTQYF	TGCGCCAGCAGCCAAGATGTCCTAGGGGTCTGGACAGATACGCAGTATTTT
-	TRBV15	13	TRBJ1-2	-	CATSRDRTGGYTF	TGTGCCACCAGCAGAGATAGGACGGGAGGCTACACCTTC